Listed below are T cell receptor beta chains from one sample, sequenced in a study of CD8 T cells in Susac syndrome. TCRdb re-called the immunoSEQ multiplex PCR reads with MiXCR, one entry per CDR3 protein. This table has approximately 170,000 distinct CDR3 sequences, 80% to 95% appearing once. The sample consisted of CD4+ T cells from PBMCs. These receptors were collected from a human donor in good health. The CDR3 runs from the conserved cysteine through the conserved F or W. D genes are given only for firm matches. Clone size is not always given. Where it is, it says once, few, many or a class for expanded clones.

v_gene	d_gene	abundance	j_gene	CDR3nt	CDR3aa
TRBV12-3/TRBV12-4	NA	once	TRBJ2-4	TGTGCCAGCAGTTTTCTCGAAGGGTATCCAAACATTCAGTACTTC	CASSFLEGYPNIQYF
TRBV21-1	NA	NA	TRBJ2-7	TGTGCCAGCAGTAAGCCCGGGACAGCGAACTACGAGCAGTACTTC	CASSKPGTANYEQYF
TRBV7-9	TRBD1	NA	TRBJ1-3	TGTGCCAGCAGCCGTCCACCGGGACAGATGACGTACTCTGGAAACACCATATATTTT	CASSRPPGQMTYSGNTIYF
TRBV5-1	NA	NA	TRBJ2-3	TGCGCCAGCAGGATCGGACAGCCCACAGATACGCAGTATTTT	CASRIGQPTDTQYF
TRBV29-1	NA	NA	TRBJ1-1	TGCAGCGTTTCTAAGGGGGGCACTGAAGCTTTCTTT	CSVSKGGTEAFF
TRBV3-1	TRBD2	NA	TRBJ2-3	TGTGCCAGCAGCCCAATACTCGGGAGCGGGGGGACTGGGAGCCCAGATACGCAGTATTTT	CASSPILGSGGTGSPDTQYF
TRBV6-5	NA	once	TRBJ1-5	TGTGCCAGCAGTGGGATGAGCAATCAGCCCCAGCATTTT	CASSGMSNQPQHF
TRBV30	NA	NA	TRBJ1-2	TGTGCCTGGAGTCTAGGCAGCCTCTATGGCTACACCTTC	CAWSLGSLYGYTF
TRBV25-1	NA	NA	TRBJ1-2	TGTGCCAGCAGTGAGCCCGGGGATAACTATGGCTACACCTTC	CASSEPGDNYGYTF
TRBV7-9	TRBD1	NA	TRBJ1-2	TGTGCCAGCAGCTCCTGGACAGGGGCGGACTATGGCTACACCTTC	CASSSWTGADYGYTF
TRBV6-2/TRBV6-3	TRBD2	few	TRBJ2-1	TGTGCCAGCAGACAAACTAGCGGGGGAGGCAATGAGCAGTTCTTC	CASRQTSGGGNEQFF
TRBV5-1	NA	NA	TRBJ1-1	TGCGCCAGCAGCGCGGGTTTTAACACTGAAGCTTTCTTT	CASSAGFNTEAFF
TRBV6-5	NA	NA	TRBJ1-5	TGTGCCAGCAGTCGTTATAGCAATCAGCCCCAGCATTTT	CASSRYSNQPQHF
TRBV27	NA	NA	TRBJ1-1	TGTGCCAGCAGTTCCCCCCCGGGGAACACTGAAGCTTTCTTT	CASSSPPGNTEAFF
TRBV20-1	NA	NA	TRBJ2-2	TGCAGTGCTCCCGGGACAGGGGAGCTGTTTTTT	CSAPGTGELFF
TRBV6-1	NA	NA	TRBJ2-7	TGTGCCAGCAGCCTGAACCGCTACGAGCAGTACTTC	CASSLNRYEQYF
TRBV7-9	NA	few	TRBJ2-7	TGTGCCACCACACGGGCCTACGAGCAGTACTTC	CATTRAYEQYF
TRBV7-2	NA	NA	TRBJ1-6	TGTGCCAGCAGCTTATTTTCCCCCCGGACGGACAATTCACCCCTCCACTTT	CASSLFSPRTDNSPLHF
TRBV5-1	TRBD2	NA	TRBJ2-3	TGCGCCAGCAGCCTGAGGACTAGCGCCACAGATACGCAGTATTTT	CASSLRTSATDTQYF
TRBV20-1	NA	NA	TRBJ2-1	TGCAGTGCTAGAGCTGGAGCGGGCAATGAGCAGTTCTTC	CSARAGAGNEQFF
TRBV20-1	NA	NA	TRBJ2-6	TGCAGTGCTAGGAGCGGCTCTGGGGCCAACGTCCTGACTTTC	CSARSGSGANVLTF
TRBV29-1	NA	NA	TRBJ2-5	TGCAGCGCCGAACGGAGCGGAATAGGGGAGACCCAGTACTTC	CSAERSGIGETQYF
TRBV3-1	TRBD1	NA	TRBJ2-7	TGTGCCAGCAGTCGGCCGGGACAGCGGAACGAGCAGTACTTC	CASSRPGQRNEQYF
TRBV2	TRBD1	NA	TRBJ1-4	TGTGCCAGCCTAGGACAGGGGTTTGCAACTAATGAAAAACTGTTTTTT	CASLGQGFATNEKLFF
TRBV9	NA	NA	TRBJ1-2	TGTGCCAGCAGCGTAAACCAGGGGCGGGCCAACTATGGCTACACCTTC	CASSVNQGRANYGYTF
TRBV3-1	NA	NA	TRBJ2-5	TGTGCCAGCAGCTACAGGGCCCGCTCAGAGACCCAGTACTTC	CASSYRARSETQYF
TRBV10-3	TRBD1	once	TRBJ1-1	TGTGCCATCAGCAGGGGGGAGGACACTGAAGCTTTCTTT	CAISRGEDTEAFF
TRBV29-1	NA	once	TRBJ2-3	TGCAGCGTTGATCTCGGACAGGATACGCAGTATTTT	CSVDLGQDTQYF
TRBV20-1	TRBD2	NA	TRBJ2-5	TGCAGTGGGCTAGCGGAGGACCAAGAGACCCAGTACTTC	CSGLAEDQETQYF
TRBV2	NA	NA	TRBJ2-6	TGTGCCAGCAGTGAGCAGAACTCTGGGGCCAACGTCCTGACTTTC	CASSEQNSGANVLTF
TRBV4-2	TRBD2	NA	TRBJ2-3	TGTGCCAGCAGCCCCCGGGGGGGCCGGAACACAGATACGCAGTATTTT	CASSPRGGRNTDTQYF
TRBV29-1	NA	NA	TRBJ2-2	TGCAGCGTTGTCGTAAGGTTCCCCGGGGAGCTGTTTTTT	CSVVVRFPGELFF
TRBV7-9	NA	NA	TRBJ1-4	TGTGCCAGCAGCTCGGACCAAAAGGGCGAAAAACTGTTTTTT	CASSSDQKGEKLFF
TRBV9	NA	NA	TRBJ1-2	TGTGCCAGCAGCTACGGCCAGGGAAGCAACTATGGCTACACCTTC	CASSYGQGSNYGYTF
TRBV7-3	NA	few	TRBJ2-7	TGTGCCAGCAGCCCGGGACCGAACTACGAGCAGTACTTC	CASSPGPNYEQYF
TRBV5-1	NA	NA	TRBJ2-1	TGCGCCAGCAGCTTCCAATTACAGGGCCCCTACAATGAGCAGTTCTTC	CASSFQLQGPYNEQFF
TRBV3-1	NA	NA	TRBJ2-3	TGTGCCAGCAGCCAAGATCTCACAGTACAGCGGTATTTT	CASSQDLTVQRYF
TRBV7-2	TRBD2	NA	TRBJ2-7	TGTGCCAGCAGCTTAGCTAGCGGGGGGCTCGAGCAGTACTTC	CASSLASGGLEQYF
TRBV15	NA	NA	TRBJ1-5	TGTGCCACCAGCACGTATGGGGGGGCATACAATCAGCCCCAGCATTTT	CATSTYGGAYNQPQHF
TRBV29-1	TRBD1	once	TRBJ1-1	TGCAGCGTCGAGGCCGGGAGACAGGGGGTAGGTGAAGCTTTCTTT	CSVEAGRQGVGEAFF
TRBV6-1	NA	NA	TRBJ2-2	TGTGCCAGCAGGACCCCACAGGGTACGACCGGGGAGCTGTTTTTT	CASRTPQGTTGELFF
TRBV2	NA	NA	TRBJ2-5	TGTGCCAGCAGTGAAAGTTGGGGGGCCGAGACCCAGTACTTC	CASSESWGAETQYF
TRBV7-6	NA	NA	TRBJ1-3	TGTGCCAGCAGCTTAGCGGGGGTCGCCGGAAACACCATATATTTT	CASSLAGVAGNTIYF
TRBV6-4	TRBD1	NA	TRBJ2-7	TGTGCCAGCAGTGAACGGGACAGGGTCTACGAGCAGTACTTC	CASSERDRVYEQYF
TRBV7-3	TRBD2	NA	TRBJ2-3	TGTGCCAGCAGCGTCGGGGGGGGCACAGATACGCAGTATTTT	CASSVGGGTDTQYF
TRBV14	TRBD1	NA	TRBJ2-7	TGTGCCAGCAGCCGCCTAGGGACAGGATCTGGTTACGAGCAGTACTTC	CASSRLGTGSGYEQYF
TRBV7-2	NA	NA	TRBJ1-6	TGTGCCAGCAGCTTATGGGGTAATTCACCCCTCCACTTT	CASSLWGNSPLHF
TRBV4-1	NA	NA	TRBJ1-4	TGCGCCAGCAGCCGGCCCCCTTTAGTAACAACTAATGAAAAACTGTTTTTT	CASSRPPLVTTNEKLFF
TRBV7-2	TRBD2	NA	TRBJ2-5	TGTGCCAGCAGCTCATTAGCGGGGGGGTCTAAGACCCAGTACTTC	CASSSLAGGSKTQYF
TRBV6-5	NA	NA	TRBJ2-7	TGTGCCAGCAGTTACCGAAGGACGGGTTACGAGCAGTACTTC	CASSYRRTGYEQYF